The TCR beta chain under discussion was sequenced for a study of control samples from healthy donors and cancer patients. The V gene end was trimmed by 0 bases and the J gene end by 8 bases; junction bases not matched to a gene: 5. CDR3 length: 15 residues. Germline values: CDR1 LGHNT, CDR2 FRNRAP. Method: immunoSEQ multiplex PCR; TCRdb's copy keeps in-frame clones and lacks some. The data show 100,000 to 150,000 clones, about nine tenths seen once. The receptor was isolated from a man in his late teens or twenties in good health. The chain combines TRBV12-5 with TRBJ2-2; 8 nucleotides match TRBD2. The material sequenced was blood. The DNA for the CDR3 is TGTGCTAGTGGTTTGGTACCGGCGGGGGGAGGGGAGCTGTTTTTT. Amino acid sequence: CASGLVPAGGGELFF. Full variable domain (outside the CDR3, taken from reference TRBV12-5 and TRBJ2-2): DARVTQTPRHKVTEMGQEVTMRCQPILGHNTVFWYRQTMMQGLELLAYFRNRAPLDDSGMPKDRFSAEMPDATLATLKIQPSEPRDSAVYFCASGLVPAGGGELFFGEGSRLTVL.